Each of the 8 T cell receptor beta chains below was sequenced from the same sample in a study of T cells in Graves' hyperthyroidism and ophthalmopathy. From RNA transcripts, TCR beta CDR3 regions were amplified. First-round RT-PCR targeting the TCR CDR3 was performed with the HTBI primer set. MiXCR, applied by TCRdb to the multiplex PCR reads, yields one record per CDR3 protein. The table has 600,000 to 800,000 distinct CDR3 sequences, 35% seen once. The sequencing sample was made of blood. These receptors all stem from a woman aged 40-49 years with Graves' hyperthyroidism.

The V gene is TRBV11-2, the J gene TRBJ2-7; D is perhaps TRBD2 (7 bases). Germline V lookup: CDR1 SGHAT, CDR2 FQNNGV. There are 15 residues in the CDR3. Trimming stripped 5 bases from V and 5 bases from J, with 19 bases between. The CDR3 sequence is CASSPPGGAGNEQYF. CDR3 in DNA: TGTGCCAGCAGCCCGCCGGGGGGCGCTGGAAACGAGCAGTACTTC.

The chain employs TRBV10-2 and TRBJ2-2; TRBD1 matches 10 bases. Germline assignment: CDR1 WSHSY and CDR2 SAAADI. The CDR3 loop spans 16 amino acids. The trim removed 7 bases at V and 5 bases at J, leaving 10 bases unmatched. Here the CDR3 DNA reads TGCGCCAGCACCGCTGGGACAGGGGAGCGGACCGGGGAGCTGTTTTTT. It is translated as CASTAGTGERTGELFF.

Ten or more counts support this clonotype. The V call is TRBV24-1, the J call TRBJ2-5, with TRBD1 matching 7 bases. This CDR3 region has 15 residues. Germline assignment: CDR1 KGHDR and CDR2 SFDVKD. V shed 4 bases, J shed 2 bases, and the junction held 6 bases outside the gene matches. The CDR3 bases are TGTGCCACCAGTGACCCGACAGGGACACAAGAGACCCAGTACTTC. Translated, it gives CATSDPTGTQETQYF.

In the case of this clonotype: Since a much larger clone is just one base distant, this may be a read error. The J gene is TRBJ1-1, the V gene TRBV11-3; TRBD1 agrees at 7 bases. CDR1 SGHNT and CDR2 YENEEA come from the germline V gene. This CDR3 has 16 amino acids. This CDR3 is CAGSPREGAADTEAFF. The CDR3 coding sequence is TGTGCCGGCAGCCCAAGGGAGGGGGCGGCGGATACTGAAGCTTTCTTT.

The CDR3 bases are TGTGCCAGCAGTATTTGGGGACAGGGGGACAATCAGCCCCAGCATTTT. This codes for CASSIWGQGDNQPQHF. V and J are TRBV2 and TRBJ1-5; 11 nucleotides line up with TRBD1. Losses at the gene ends were 5 bases for V and 3 bases for J; bases not matched to a gene: 6. The CDR3 has 16 amino acids. In germline, CDR1 is SNHLY, CDR2 FYNNEI. Based on the CDR3 plus reference TRBV2 and TRBJ1-5, the full variable domain is EPEVTQTPSHQVTQMGQEVILRCVPISNHLYFYWYRQILGQKVEFLVSFYNNEISEKSEIFDDQFSVERPDGSNFTLKIRSTKLEDSAMYFCASSIWGQGDNQPQHFGDGTRLSIL.

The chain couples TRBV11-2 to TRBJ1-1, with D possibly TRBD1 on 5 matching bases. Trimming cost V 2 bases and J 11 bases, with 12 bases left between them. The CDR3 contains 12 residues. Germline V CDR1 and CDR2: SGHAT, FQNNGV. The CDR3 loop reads CASSLKGAAAFF. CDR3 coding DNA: TGTGCCAGCAGCTTAAAAGGGGCAGCCGCTTTCTTT.

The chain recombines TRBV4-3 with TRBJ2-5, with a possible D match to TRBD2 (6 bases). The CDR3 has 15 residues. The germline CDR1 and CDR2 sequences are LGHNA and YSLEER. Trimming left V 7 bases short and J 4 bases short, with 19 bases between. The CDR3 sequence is CASIYNPGAGETQYF. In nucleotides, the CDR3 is TGCGCCAGCATCTACAACCCGGGAGCAGGAGAGACCCAGTACTTC.

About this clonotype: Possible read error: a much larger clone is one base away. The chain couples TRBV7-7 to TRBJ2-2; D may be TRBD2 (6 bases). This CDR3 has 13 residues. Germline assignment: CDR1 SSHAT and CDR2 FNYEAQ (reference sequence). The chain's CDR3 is CASGPHTAGELFF. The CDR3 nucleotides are TGTGCTAGCGGTCCCCACACGGCCGGGGAGCTGTTTTTT.